Following are 26 T cell receptor beta chains from one sample sequenced in a study of T cell changes during pregnancy in multiple sclerosis. Only in-frame clones appear in the TCRdb table, and some are missing; sequencing was by immunoSEQ multiplex PCR. The sample has over 35,000 clones, roughly nine tenths seen once. This specimen was CD4+ T cells from peripheral blood mononuclear cells, taken in the first trimester of pregnancy. These TCRs come from a female donor with multiple sclerosis, enrolled in a pregnancy study.

This sequence joins TRBV11-2 and TRBJ1-4, with 9 bases matching TRBD1. V shed 4 bases and J 7 bases; nucleotides not matched to a gene: 16. This CDR3 is built from 18 residues. The germline V gene has CDR1 SGHAT and CDR2 FQNNGV. The CDR3 protein is CASSSGSLGGTGPEKLFF. CDR3 nucleotide sequence: TGTGCCAGCAGCTCCGGTAGCCTTGGCGGGACAGGGCCTGAAAAACTGTTTTTT. The complete variable domain, with remaining parts taken from reference TRBV11-2 and TRBJ1-4, reads EAGVAQSPRYKIIEKRQSVAFWCNPISGHATLYWYQQILGQGPKLLIQFQNNGVVDDSQLPKDRFSAERLKGVDSTLKIQPAKLEDSAVYLCASSSGSLGGTGPEKLFFGSGTQLSVL.

The gene calls are TRBV18 and TRBJ2-5; 11 bases fit TRBD2. The CDR3 runs 19 residues. The germline gives CDR1 KGHSH, CDR2 LQKENI. Trimming cost V 4 bases and J 0 bases; bases outside gene matches: 13. The DNA for the CDR3 is TGTGCCAGCTCACTCCTGGTTCTACTAGCGGGGGCGTACCAAGAGACCCAGTACTTC. It encodes CASSLLVLLAGAYQETQYF.

V gene TRBV2 combines with J gene TRBJ1-2; possible D gene TRBD1, 5 bases. Deletions cut 4 bases from V and 6 bases from J, with 15 bases between. This CDR3 has 14 residues. CDR1 is SNHLY and CDR2 is FYNNEI in the germline V gene. CDR3: CASSAVSGKNGYTF. In DNA, the CDR3 is TGTGCCAGCAGTGCAGTGTCAGGGAAGAATGGCTACACCTTC.

V gene TRBV19 combines with J gene TRBJ1-1; 7 bases map to TRBD1. The CDR3 runs 15 residues. V lost 7 bases, J lost 4 bases, and 12 bases stayed unmatched. CDR1 LNHDA and CDR2 SQIVND come from the germline V gene (reference sequence). CDR3 nucleotide sequence: TGTGCCAGTACCCCAACTGGGCAGGGGGGCACTGAAGCTTTCTTT. Protein: CASTPTGQGGTEAFF.

This chain connects TRBV4-3 to TRBJ2-3; D is possibly TRBD2 (5 bases). Looked up from germline, CDR1 is LGHNA and CDR2 is YSLEER. V lost 1 base and J 3 bases, leaving 14 bases between the germline ends. The CDR3 sequence is 16 residues long. In nucleotides, the CDR3 is TGCGCCAGCAGCCAAGTGGGAGTTTTAGGTACAGATACGCAGTATTTT. Its translation: CASSQVGVLGTDTQYF.

The chain is built from TRBV9 and TRBJ2-1; TRBD2 aligns across 9 bases. The CDR3 is 15 amino acids. The germline V gene has CDR1 SGDLS and CDR2 YYNGEE. Trimming cost V 4 bases and J 12 bases; bases outside gene matches: 14. CDR3 residues: CASSSLISGRRGQFF. CDR3 nucleotide sequence: TGTGCCAGCAGCTCCCTGATTAGCGGGAGAAGGGGGCAGTTCTTC.

The rearrangement joins TRBV4-1 to TRBJ2-7; 7 bases fit TRBD1. CDR3 length: 16 residues. Germline trimming cut 1 base from V and 2 bases from J; bases unmatched to any gene: 8. The germline CDR1 and CDR2 sequences are MGHRA and YSYEKL. CDR3 amino acids: CASSQAETGETYEQYF. As DNA, the CDR3 is TGCGCCAGCAGCCAAGCCGAAACAGGGGAGACCTACGAGCAGTACTTC.

This clone came up once. The chain uses TRBV4-2 and TRBJ1-5; a weak D match, TRBD1 (5 bases). Trimming took 1 base from V and 0 from J, leaving 13 bases between them. Germline CDR1 LGHNA, CDR2 YNFKEQ. The CDR3 is made up of 17 amino acids. CDR3 region: CASSQGEGPDSNQPQHF. The CDR3, as DNA: TGTGCCAGCAGCCAAGGGGAGGGGCCAGATAGCAATCAGCCCCAGCATTTT.

V is TRBV19 and J is TRBJ1-4; 7 nucleotides align to TRBD1. This CDR3 has 14 amino acids. CDR1 and CDR2 (germline): LNHDA, SQIVND (reference sequence). The J segment lost 7 bases and the V segment lost 5 bases, leaving 7 bases of the junction unmatched. CDR3 residues: CASSRTGDGEKLFF. The CDR3 nucleotides read TGTGCCAGTAGTCGCACAGGGGACGGTGAAAAACTGTTTTTT.

CDR3 coding DNA: TGCAGCGTAGAGCGCAGAGGGACAGAGAACACTGAAGCTTTCTTT. Its translation: CSVERRGTENTEAFF. The chain employs TRBV29-1 and TRBJ1-1, with 7 bases that match TRBD1. V shed 6 bases, J shed 1 base, and the junction held 11 bases outside the gene matches. The CDR3 is made up of 15 amino acids. From germline, CDR1 is SQVTM and CDR2 ANQGSEA.

The J gene is TRBJ1-2, the V gene TRBV6-1; TRBD1 matches at 7 bases. Per germline, CDR1 MNHNS and CDR2 SASEGT. The CDR3 loop spans 16 amino acids. Unmatched junction bases numbered 10, after V lost 1 base and J lost 5 bases. In DNA, the CDR3 is TGTGCCAGCAGTGAAGGTCCCGGACAGGTTTTATATGGCTACACCTTC. Translated, it gives CASSEGPGQVLYGYTF.

The rearrangement joins TRBV10-2 to TRBJ1-2; D unclear. The CDR3 covers 14 residues. CDR1 and CDR2 from the germline V gene are WSHSY and SAAADI. V was clipped by 4 bases and J by 5 bases, with 14 bases between them. The CDR3 is CASSVAGGRYGYTF. CDR3 nucleotide sequence: TGCGCCAGCAGTGTGGCAGGAGGGAGATATGGCTACACCTTC.

On this clone: In the same sample, other DNA sequences code for this CDR3. The V and J genes are TRBV6-5 and TRBJ2-7, with TRBD1 identical over 8 bases. The CDR3 is 14 residues long. CDR1 and CDR2 (germline): MNHEY, SVGAGI. V trimming: 6 bases; J trimming: 3 bases; junction bases outside the gene matches: 7. CDR3 bases: TGTGCCAGCAGGTCAGGACAGGGATTCTACGAGCAGTACTTC. It encodes CASRSGQGFYEQYF.

V and J are TRBV10-3 and TRBJ2-2; TRBD2 might be the D (6 bases). Germline V gives CDR1 ENHRY, CDR2 SYGVKD. The CDR3 is 16 residues long. V was clipped by 2 bases and J by 2 bases, with 12 bases between them. CDR3 sequence reads: CAISELGGINTGELFF. The DNA of the CDR3 is TGTGCCATCAGTGAGCTCGGCGGGATTAACACCGGGGAGCTGTTTTTT.

The V gene is TRBV6-5, the J gene TRBJ1-2; D is uncertain. This CDR3 has 15 amino acids. Per germline, CDR1 MNHEY and CDR2 SVGAGI. The V end lost 3 bases, the J end lost 2 bases, and 13 bases lay between the germline ends. CDR3 nucleotides: TGTGCCAGCAGTTATGAGGGAACTGGAAACTATGGCTACACCTTC. Translating it yields CASSYEGTGNYGYTF.

The chain has TRBV4-1 and TRBJ2-5; 8 nucleotides match TRBD2. Trimming took 3 bases from V and 1 from J; bases not matched to a gene: 19. The germline V gene has CDR1 MGHRA and CDR2 YSYEKL. The CDR3 totals 20 residues. CDR3 in amino acids: CASSHAGLGGGEVGQETQYF. The DNA for the CDR3 is TGCGCCAGCAGCCATGCGGGACTAGGAGGAGGGGAGGTCGGCCAAGAGACCCAGTACTTC.

This chain links TRBV12-5 with TRBJ2-3; D possibly corresponds to TRBD1 (6 bases). V was shortened by 7 bases and J by 2 bases, with 13 bases between the two germline ends. Germline loops: CDR1 LGHNT, CDR2 FRNRAP. The CDR3 has 14 residues. CDR3 protein: CASAPTGNTDTQYF. The CDR3 nucleotides read TGTGCTAGTGCTCCGACAGGCAACACAGATACGCAGTATTTT.

The chain is built from TRBV5-4 and TRBJ2-1; TRBD2 aligns across 9 bases. With V trimmed by 0 bases and J by 3 bases, 7 bases remained unmatched. Germline assignment: CDR1 SGHNT and CDR2 YYREEE (reference sequence). This CDR3 has 17 residues. This CDR3 is CASSLVASGTDYNEQFF. CDR3 coding DNA: TGTGCCAGCAGCTTGGTCGCTAGCGGGACCGACTACAATGAGCAGTTCTTC.

The chain joins TRBV4-3 to TRBJ1-2, with no clear D. The V gene lost 0 bases and the J gene lost 4 bases, with 9 bases spanning the gap. This CDR3 contains 14 residues. The germline V gene has CDR1 LGHNA and CDR2 YSLEER. For the CDR3, the DNA is TGCGCCAGCAGCCAAGAAATCACACCCTATGGCTACACCTTC. This encodes CASSQEITPYGYTF.

The rearrangement joins TRBV18 to TRBJ1-1; possible D gene TRBD1, 5 bases. CDR3 size: 15 residues. Trimming shortened V by 8 bases and J by 4 bases, and 20 bases separated the two germline ends. The germline V gene encodes CDR1 KGHSH and CDR2 LQKENI. The CDR3 DNA sequence: TGTGCCAGCGCAGCGGGGATGCGGGGGGGCACTGAAGCTTTCTTT. It encodes CASAAGMRGGTEAFF.

The chain combines TRBV19 with TRBJ2-5; 8 bases fit TRBD1. V was pared by 6 bases and J by 2 bases, with 2 bases of the junction left unmatched. This CDR3 comprises 13 residues. The germline gives CDR1 LNHDA, CDR2 SQIVND (reference sequence). The CDR3 loop is CASSQGAQETQYF. CDR3 sequence (DNA): TGTGCCAGTAGCCAGGGGGCTCAAGAGACCCAGTACTTC.

The V gene is TRBV6-4, the J gene TRBJ1-1; perhaps TRBD1 as D (5 bases). V was trimmed by 4 bases and J by 4 bases, leaving 16 bases between them. Germline loops: CDR1 MRHNA, CDR2 SNTAGT. The CDR3 runs 15 residues. This CDR3 is CASSVEALQGTEAFF. The CDR3 nucleotides are TGTGCCAGCAGTGTCGAGGCCCTTCAGGGCACTGAAGCTTTCTTT.

The rearrangement links TRBV2 to TRBJ2-1; 7 bases fit TRBD2. The CDR3 spans 15 residues. CDR1 SNHLY and CDR2 FYNNEI come from the germline V gene. The junction had 8 bases not matched to a gene; V was cut back by 5 bases and J by 4 bases. CDR3 protein: CASSLDGGVYNEQFF. The CDR3 region has the DNA TGTGCCAGCAGTTTGGATGGGGGGGTTTACAATGAGCAGTTCTTC.

This clone showed up just once. The chain links TRBV7-9 to TRBJ2-3; D may be TRBD1 (6 bases). Between the trimmed V and J ends, which lost 5 bases and 2 bases, there was a span of 14 bases. The CDR3 is made up of 15 amino acids. Germline-derived CDR1 and CDR2 are SEHNR and FQNEAQ (reference sequence). This CDR3 reads CASSAYQGSTDTQYF. The CDR3 DNA sequence: TGTGCCAGCAGCGCCTATCAGGGGTCCACAGATACGCAGTATTTT.

This clone has a single count. CDR3 in DNA: TGTGCCAGCAGCCCCTGGGGACTACCTAGCTCCTACGAGCAGTACTTC. Its protein is CASSPWGLPSSYEQYF. This chain links TRBV4-2 with TRBJ2-7; 7 nucleotides line up with TRBD2. This CDR3 contains 16 residues. V was clipped by 4 bases and J by 0 bases; unmatched bases: 9. CDR1 is LGHNA and CDR2 is YNFKEQ in the germline V gene.

V usage is TRBV19 and J usage is TRBJ1-4; 7 bases align to TRBD1. CDR3 length: 14 residues. Germline loops: CDR1 LNHDA, CDR2 SQIVND (reference sequence). V lost 6 bases, J lost 5 bases, and 6 bases stayed unmatched. CDR3 sequence: CASSPTGTNEKLFF. The CDR3 DNA follows: TGTGCCAGTAGCCCGACAGGGACAAATGAAAAACTGTTTTTT.